The rows below give T cell receptor beta chains drawn from one sample of a study of CD8 T cells in Susac syndrome. Each CDR3 protein is one row after TCRdb ran MiXCR on the immunoSEQ multiplex PCR reads. Of 150,000 to 200,000 distinct CDR3 sequences listed, approximately 94% are singletons. Sequenced input: CD4+ T cells from PBMCs. The receptors stem from a human donor with multiple sclerosis. The conserved cysteine and the conserved F or W are not part of the CDR3 here. Each record gives: V gene, J gene, CDR3 protein.

TRBV3-1	TRBJ1-5	ASSQGDQPQH
TRBV10-3	TRBJ2-1	AISEPGLADYNEQF
TRBV30	TRBJ1-2	AWSDDRPGGYT
TRBV6-5	TRBJ1-2	ASSLSGVAYGYT
TRBV24-1	TRBJ2-2	ATSETNRLRAGELF
TRBV7-9	TRBJ2-4	ASSLSQGAKNIQY
TRBV20-1	TRBJ2-7	SAPKQGGHEQY
TRBV12-5	TRBJ1-5	ASGLVGGANQPQH
TRBV20-1	TRBJ2-3	SARAEDRARDTQY
TRBV30	TRBJ1-5	AWSSTGAQPQH
TRBV20-1	TRBJ1-5	SAGQGSGQPQH
TRBV11-3	TRBJ2-3	ASSLQGSRDTQY
TRBV12-3/TRBV12-4	TRBJ2-4	ASSLIPRFGSGSQWGKNIQY
TRBV7-2	TRBJ1-4	ASRSGQGGEKLF
TRBV11-1	TRBJ1-2	ASSYQTGTYGYT
TRBV30	TRBJ1-1	AWSGDTEAF
TRBV27	TRBJ2-3	ASTFYPYDTQY
TRBV7-6	TRBJ1-5	ASSLVPLDAGNQPQH
TRBV11-2	TRBJ2-7	ASSLGPQWSSYEQY
TRBV12-3/TRBV12-4	TRBJ1-1	ASSYKDRNTEAF
TRBV24-1	TRBJ2-7	ATSDRDLGNYEQY
TRBV18	TRBJ1-5	ASSPMRGSNQPQH
TRBV15	TRBJ2-2	ATSLPGGSNTGELF
TRBV7-9	TRBJ1-4	ATGMGGEKLF
TRBV4-1	TRBJ1-2	ASSQDSTDHGYT
TRBV7-9	TRBJ1-2	ASSQGGGRYGYT
TRBV25-1	TRBJ1-4	ASGTGTGGRKLF
TRBV27	TRBJ2-5	ARLGLAGGQRQETQY
TRBV6-4	TRBJ1-1	ASSPSPGVEAF
TRBV12-3/TRBV12-4	TRBJ1-2	ASSYRASGGYT
TRBV5-6	TRBJ1-1	ASSLAGVAWAEAF
TRBV7-9	TRBJ2-7	ASSLLSPYEQY
TRBV23-1	TRBJ1-1	ASSQRKRNTEAF
TRBV2	TRBJ2-3	ASGGTGTDTQY
TRBV18	TRBJ2-7	ASSPGGGTLSSYEQY
TRBV5-1	TRBJ2-3	ASSLGGQTRTDTQY
TRBV25-1	TRBJ2-1	ASSFRTSGRSNEQF
TRBV20-1	TRBJ2-5	SAGSGGGWQETQY
TRBV7-2	TRBJ2-7	ASRQDSRSYEQY
TRBV12-3/TRBV12-4	TRBJ1-2	ASSRGQVFYGYT